The rows below give T cell receptor beta chains drawn from one sample of a study of T cells in localized non-small cell lung cancer. Sequencing was performed with immunoSEQ multiplex PCR; in TCRdb, only in-frame clones are kept and a portion is missing. The sample consists of around 50,000 clones, just over 85% of them appearing once. The source was peripheral blood, collected before any cancer treatment. These receptors all stem from a woman aged 35 to 70 with stage I lung adenocarcinoma. The CDR3 runs from the conserved cysteine through the conserved F or W. The order of the fields is CDR3 length, clone size, V gene, J gene, D gene, CDR3 protein, CDR3 DNA. D genes are given only for firm matches. Where a row states a size, it is once, few, many or the class of an expanded clone; other rows omit it.

>13|.|TRBV7-2|TRBJ2-3|.
CASSSYGADTQYF
TGTGCCAGCAGCAGTTACGGTGCAGATACGCAGTATTTT
>17|few|TRBV5-1|TRBJ1-4|TRBD1
CASSFDLQGGANEKLFF
TGCGCCAGCAGCTTCGATTTACAGGGGGGCGCTAATGAAAAACTGTTTTTT
>15|.|TRBV7-6|TRBJ2-1|TRBD2
CASSPRGGNYNEQFF
TGTGCCAGCAGCCCTCGGGGGGGGAACTACAATGAGCAGTTCTTC
>15|.|TRBV19|TRBJ2-1|TRBD2
CASSSGGLPYNEQFF
TGTGCCAGTAGTAGCGGGGGGTTGCCTTACAATGAGCAGTTCTTC
>11|.|TRBV2|TRBJ2-1|.
CASSERNKQFF
TGTGCCAGCAGTGAAAGAAACAAGCAGTTCTTC
>17|.|TRBV5-1|TRBJ2-3|.
CASSWDVGRAKTDTQYF
TGCGCCAGCAGCTGGGACGTCGGCAGGGCTAAGACAGATACGCAGTATTTT
>17|.|TRBV7-2|TRBJ1-6|TRBD1
CASSLDLTGRNNSPLHF
TGTGCCAGCAGCTTAGATTTGACAGGGCGTAATAATTCACCCCTCCACTTT
>14|.|TRBV5-1|TRBJ2-1|TRBD2
CASSEVAGGGEQFF
TGCGCCAGCAGCGAAGTAGCGGGGGGTGGTGAGCAGTTCTTC
>17|.|TRBV10-2|TRBJ1-4|.
CASSESRSSGTRRKLFF
TGCGCCAGCAGTGAGTCGAGATCCTCGGGGACCCGGAGAAAACTGTTTTTT
>15|.|TRBV30|TRBJ2-3|TRBD2
CAWSSSGGSTDTQYF
TGTGCCTGGAGTTCGAGCGGGGGAAGCACAGATACGCAGTATTTT
>14|.|TRBV2|TRBJ1-2|TRBD1
CASRKTGQEGGYTF
TGTGCCAGCAGGAAGACAGGGCAGGAAGGGGGCTACACCTTC
>17|.|TRBV21-1|TRBJ1-2|.
CASSKDAFGRPNYGYTF
TGTGCCAGCAGCAAAGACGCGTTCGGCAGACCTAACTATGGCTACACCTTC
>17|.|TRBV9|TRBJ2-6|.
CASSVDAVPAGANVLTF
TGTGCCAGCAGCGTAGATGCCGTACCCGCTGGGGCCAACGTCCTGACTTTC
>14|.|TRBV5-1|TRBJ1-4|TRBD1
CASSFQGAGEKLFF
TGCGCCAGCAGCTTTCAGGGGGCGGGGGAAAAACTGTTTTTT
>15|.|TRBV7-2|TRBJ2-7|TRBD2
CASSTRGGFSYEQYF
TGTGCCAGCAGCACTCGGGGGGGGTTCTCCTACGAGCAGTACTTC
>11|.|TRBV30|TRBJ1-4|.
CAWSDSKGLFF
TGTGCCTGGAGTGACAGCAAGGGACTGTTTTTT
>15|.|TRBV5-1|TRBJ2-7|.
CASSLADKVTYEQYF
TGCGCCAGCAGCTTGGCGGACAAGGTTACCTACGAGCAGTACTTC
>15|.|TRBV6-5|TRBJ2-7|.
CASSYWASSINEQYF
TGTGCCAGCAGTTACTGGGCTAGCAGTATTAACGAGCAGTACTTC
>16|.|TRBV5-6|TRBJ2-3|TRBD1
CASSVGQVSGTDTQYF
TGTGCCAGCAGCGTAGGACAGGTTTCAGGCACAGATACGCAGTATTTT
>13|.|TRBV6-5|TRBJ2-7|.
CASSYGQPYEQYF
TGTGCCAGCAGTTACGGACAGCCTTACGAGCAGTACTTC
>16|.|TRBV6-1|TRBJ2-3|.
CASSEGGLALTDTQYF
TGTGCCAGCAGTGAAGGGGGTCTAGCGCTTACAGATACGCAGTATTTT
>13|.|TRBV7-8|TRBJ1-1|.
CASSLNSYTEAFF
TGTGCCAGCAGCTTAAATTCTTACACTGAAGCTTTCTTT
>16|.|TRBV21-1|TRBJ2-1|.
CASSKAGLAGSERQFF
TGTGCCAGCAGCAAAGCGGGACTAGCGGGGTCTGAAAGGCAGTTCTTC
>14|.|TRBV5-5|TRBJ1-1|.
CASSLVGLRTEAFF
TGTGCCAGCAGCTTGGTCGGGTTGAGAACTGAAGCTTTCTTT
>15|.|TRBV30|TRBJ2-2|TRBD1
CAWSPGTVNTGELFF
TGTGCCTGGAGTCCAGGGACAGTGAACACCGGGGAGCTGTTTTTT
>13|.|TRBV15|TRBJ2-3|.
CATSRDITDTQYF
TGTGCCACCAGCAGAGATATCACAGATACGCAGTATTTT
>16|.|TRBV19|TRBJ2-5|TRBD1
CASSLGQGVSVETQYF
TGTGCCAGTAGCCTTGGACAGGGGGTTTCAGTAGAGACCCAGTACTTC
>16|once|TRBV6-4|TRBJ2-3|TRBD2
CASSETSGGPTDTQYF
TGTGCCAGCAGTGAAACCTCGGGGGGGCCGACAGATACGCAGTATTTT
>15|.|TRBV30|TRBJ1-2|TRBD1
CAWTRQGNESNGYTF
TGTGCCTGGACGAGACAGGGGAATGAATCTAATGGCTACACCTTC
>16|.|TRBV6-1|TRBJ1-4|.
CASSVLQGSTNEKLFF
TGTGCCAGCAGTGTCTTACAGGGTTCAACTAATGAAAAACTGTTTTTT
>12|once|TRBV6-5|TRBJ2-1|.
CASSRARNEQFF
TGTGCCAGCAGTCGGGCTAGGAATGAGCAGTTCTTC
>17|.|TRBV7-8|TRBJ2-1|TRBD2
CASSFNPGLAGDNEQFF
TGTGCCAGCAGCTTTAACCCGGGACTAGCAGGGGACAATGAGCAGTTCTTC
>13|.|TRBV19|TRBJ1-1|.
CASRSLQNTEAFF
TGTGCCAGTAGGTCTCTGCAGAACACTGAAGCTTTCTTT
>13|.|TRBV5-1|TRBJ2-5|TRBD2
CASSQLAQETQYF
TGCGCCAGCAGCCAACTAGCGCAAGAGACCCAGTACTTC
>16|.|TRBV9|TRBJ2-5|TRBD2
CASSVGISGSRETQYF
TGTGCCAGCAGCGTAGGCATTAGCGGGTCGCGGGAGACCCAGTACTTC
>17|many|TRBV7-6|TRBJ2-7|TRBD1
CASSLGRQGADIGEQYF
TGTGCCAGCAGCTTAGGGAGACAGGGGGCGGACATCGGCGAGCAGTACTTC
>16|.|TRBV5-1|TRBJ2-7|.
CASSPGRGGLSYEQYF
TGCGCCAGCAGCCCTGGACGCGGGGGCCTCTCCTACGAGCAGTACTTC
>16|.|TRBV5-6|TRBJ1-2|TRBD1
CASSFFTGGASYGYTF
TGTGCCAGCAGCTTTTTTACAGGGGGCGCGTCCTATGGCTACACCTTC